Below are 21 T cell receptor beta chains sequenced from a single sample in a study of shared clonotypes between healthy human individuals. Using immunoSEQ multiplex PCR, the repertoire was profiled, and TCRdb retains in-frame clones only, with some absent. The repertoire has around 2.5 million clones, approximately 93% of them found once; the top ten carry 0.36%. What was sequenced was naive CD4+ T cells from PBMCs. Specified subset: CD45RA+ positively selected. All receptors come from a man younger than 35 in good health. Some clones in this sample may be carry-over from other donors' samples.

This rearrangement joins TRBV2 to TRBJ1-5; D is possibly TRBD1 (5 bases). Germline values: CDR1 SNHLY, CDR2 FYNNEI. Between the trimmed V and J ends, which lost 6 bases and 3 bases, there was a span of 15 bases. There are 15 residues in the CDR3. CDR3 residues: CASSDLRQINQPQHF. Written as DNA, the CDR3 is TGTGCCAGCAGCGACCTACGACAGATCAATCAGCCCCAGCATTTT.

The gene calls are TRBV14 and TRBJ2-1; 13 bases agree with TRBD2. Trimming cost V 4 bases and J 6 bases; bases outside gene matches: 3. CDR1 and CDR2 (germline): SGHDN, FVKESK. There are 15 residues in the CDR3. The CDR3: CASSLTSGRFNEQFF. Written as DNA, the CDR3 is TGTGCCAGCAGCCTGACTAGCGGGAGGTTCAATGAGCAGTTCTTC.

The rearrangement uses TRBV7-2 and TRBJ1-5; D is perhaps TRBD1 (5 bases). The germline gives CDR1 SGHTA, CDR2 FQGNSA. V dropped 3 bases and J dropped 0 bases, with 12 bases sitting between them. This CDR3 has 16 residues. The CDR3 reads CASSFYHGHSNQPQHF. The DNA for the CDR3 is TGTGCCAGCAGCTTTTATCACGGACATAGCAATCAGCCCCAGCATTTT.

This chain uses TRBV2 with TRBJ2-7; a weak D match, TRBD2 (5 bases). This CDR3 is 14 amino acids long. Looked up from germline, CDR1 is SNHLY and CDR2 is FYNNEI. V was clipped by 3 bases and J by 0 bases, with 9 bases between them. The CDR3 region has the DNA TGTGCCAGCAGTGATAGCGCCCTCTCCTACGAGCAGTACTTC. It encodes CASSDSALSYEQYF.

The gene calls are TRBV28 and TRBJ1-6; no clear D gene. The CDR3 runs to 12 residues. Germline assignment: CDR1 MDHEN and CDR2 SYDVKM. Trimming shortened V by 9 bases and J by 13 bases, and 16 bases separated the two germline ends. In DNA form, the CDR3 reads TGTGCCAGTTCCATACTAGTCGGCCCCCTCCACTTT. It translates to CASSILVGPLHF.

The gene calls are TRBV21-1 and TRBJ2-6; the table names TRBD2, a call not compared with the DNA. TRBV21-1 is a pseudogene locus. CDR3 length: 15 amino acids. The DNA of the CDR3 is TGTGCCGGAAGGGACTACTTCTCTGGGGCCAACGTCCTGACTTTC. Translated: CAGRDYFSGANVLTF.

The chain couples TRBV5-1 to TRBJ2-5; 9 bases fit TRBD2. The CDR3 length is 19 residues. Germline V lookup: CDR1 SGHRS, CDR2 YFSETQ. The J segment lost 7 bases and the V segment lost 4 bases, leaving 23 bases of the junction unmatched. CDR3 amino acids: CASSLGNLLAGLSGGTQYF. CDR3 coding DNA: TGCGCCAGCAGCCTCGGCAACCTTCTAGCGGGGCTAAGCGGTGGGACCCAGTACTTC.

In the case of this clone: This specimen includes other DNA sequences encoding the same CDR3. The chain employs TRBV29-1 and TRBJ2-2, with 14 bases lining up with TRBD2. Unmatched junction bases numbered 2, after V lost 6 bases and J lost 5 bases. This CDR3 comprises 14 residues. CDR1 and CDR2 (germline): SQVTM, ANQGSEA. The CDR3: CSVGLAGATGELFF. DNA for the CDR3: TGCAGCGTGGGACTAGCGGGAGCGACCGGGGAGCTGTTTTTT.

This rearrangement joins TRBV30 to TRBJ1-3; D call uncertain. The CDR3 extends over 15 amino acids. The germline V and J ends were trimmed by 5 bases and 0 bases, with 14 bases remaining between them. Germline assignment: CDR1 GTSNPN and CDR2 SVGIG (reference sequence). CDR3 DNA: TGTGCCTGGGCTGATGGACGGTCCTCTGGAAACACCATATATTTT. As protein: CAWADGRSSGNTIYF.

This clone occurred once. The DNA of the CDR3 is TGTGCCAGCAGTCCGAATACTAACACTGAAGCTTTCTTT. It translates to CASSPNTNTEAFF. J is TRBJ1-1 and V is TRBV6-1; D remains unclear. This CDR3 has 13 residues. The germline V and J ends were trimmed by 5 bases and 2 bases, with 9 bases remaining between them. Germline-derived CDR1 and CDR2 are MNHNS and SASEGT.

The chain recombines TRBV28 with TRBJ1-2; 10 nucleotides match TRBD1. The CDR3 totals 14 residues. V lost 5 bases, J lost 4 bases, and 4 bases stayed unmatched. Per germline, CDR1 MDHEN and CDR2 SYDVKM. CDR3 loop: CASSVGQGLYGYTF. The CDR3 DNA follows: TGTGCCAGCAGTGTGGGACAGGGGCTCTATGGCTACACCTTC.

The genes are TRBV9 and TRBJ2-7; perhaps TRBD2 as D (6 bases). The CDR3 extends over 15 amino acids. Germline CDR1 reads SGDLS; CDR2 reads YYNGEE. V lost 0 bases to trimming and J lost 3 bases, with 13 bases between them. As DNA, the CDR3 is TGTGCCAGCAGCGTAGGTTTAGCGGAGAACTACGAGCAGTACTTC. Translation: CASSVGLAENYEQYF.

This clone was observed a single time. The V call is TRBV18, the J call TRBJ2-7, with 7 bases fitting TRBD1. The CDR3 length is 15 residues. Germline V gives CDR1 KGHSH, CDR2 LQKENI. V was clipped by 1 base and J by 3 bases; unmatched bases: 6. CDR3 sequence (DNA): TGTGCCAGCTCACCACAGACAGGGCCCTACTACGAGCAGTACTTC. It encodes CASSPQTGPYYEQYF.

This clone was recorded once. The V call is TRBV4-2, the J call TRBJ2-1; D gene unclear. This CDR3 comprises 13 residues. Germline lookup yields CDR1 LGHNA and CDR2 YNFKEQ. V was cut by 6 bases and J by 6 bases, with 12 bases left in between. The CDR3 sequence: CASSYDLPNEQFF. CDR3 DNA sequence: TGTGCCAGCAGTTACGACCTTCCCAATGAGCAGTTCTTC.

This clone is a singleton in its sample. V usage is TRBV5-1 and J usage is TRBJ2-3, with TRBD2 matching 8 bases. V trimming: 5 bases; J trimming: 1 base; junction bases outside the gene matches: 6. This CDR3 spans 15 amino acids. CDR1 is SGHRS, CDR2 YFSETQ, per germline. As DNA, the CDR3 is TGCGCCAGCAGGCCGGGACTAGTCGGCACAGATACGCAGTATTTT. It specifies CASRPGLVGTDTQYF.

The rearrangement links TRBV28 to TRBJ2-2, with D perhaps TRBD1 (5 bases). This CDR3 region has 17 residues. Germline lookup yields CDR1 MDHEN and CDR2 SYDVKM. V lost 3 bases to trimming and J lost 3 bases, with 17 bases between them. CDR3 amino acids: CASSFLGREGHTGELFF. Written as DNA, the CDR3 is TGTGCCAGCAGTTTTCTAGGCAGGGAAGGTCACACCGGGGAGCTGTTTTTT.

The V and J genes are TRBV4-2 and TRBJ1-2; perhaps TRBD1 as D (5 bases). The CDR3 length is 15 residues. Germline CDR1 and CDR2: LGHNA and YNFKEQ. Trimming took 4 bases from V and 2 from J, leaving 14 bases between them. CDR3 sequence reads: CASSLGGTGNYGYTF. For the CDR3, the DNA is TGTGCCAGCAGCCTGGGCGGGACGGGCAACTATGGCTACACCTTC.

The rearrangement links TRBV2 to TRBJ1-1, with TRBD1 matching over 10 bases. The J segment lost 3 bases and the V segment lost 6 bases, leaving 1 base of the junction unmatched. From germline, CDR1 is SNHLY and CDR2 FYNNEI. This CDR3 region has 13 residues. CDR3 residues: CASRTGGHTEAFF. The DNA for the CDR3 is TGTGCCAGCAGGACAGGGGGCCACACTGAAGCTTTCTTT.

The rearrangement uses TRBV29-1 and TRBJ2-7; D is unclear. The CDR3 runs 12 residues. The germline V gene encodes CDR1 SQVTM and CDR2 ANQGSEA. V was shortened by 7 bases and J by 1 base, with 11 bases between the two germline ends. Here the CDR3 reads CSAVDGSYEQYF. The CDR3, as DNA: TGCAGCGCAGTCGACGGGTCCTACGAGCAGTACTTC.

The V call is TRBV28, the J call TRBJ1-1; tentative D call: TRBD1 (6 bases). This CDR3 region has 14 residues. Trimming pared 2 bases from V and 4 bases from J, leaving 11 bases between. Germline V gene sequence: CDR1 MDHEN, CDR2 SYDVKM. CDR3 residues: CASSLVGGLTEAFF. The CDR3 DNA reads as TGTGCCAGCAGTTTAGTTGGGGGGCTCACTGAAGCTTTCTTT.

This chain links TRBV7-9 with TRBJ2-1, with D possibly being TRBD1 (6 bases). The CDR3 sequence is 17 residues long. The germline V and J ends were trimmed by 7 bases and 1 base, with 20 bases remaining between them. Germline assignment: CDR1 SEHNR and CDR2 FQNEAQ (reference sequence). Here the CDR3 DNA reads TGTGCCAGCACACTAATACAGGGCCACATGTCCTACAATGAGCAGTTCTTC. Translation: CASTLIQGHMSYNEQFF.